These 17 T cell receptor beta chains were sequenced from one sample in a study of patients and donors after allogeneic stem cell transplantation. TCRdb re-called the RT-PCR reads with MiXCR, one entry per CDR3 protein. The sample lists under 30,000 distinct CDR3 sequences, about 8% occurring once. Material: blood, either unsorted or a sorted T cell fraction (not recorded which). These receptors were taken from a human donor who was either an allogeneic HSCT recipient or a stem cell or donor lymphocyte infusion donor (not recorded which). It is not recorded whose cells these are; they may come from a transplant donor.

This clonotype was picked up a small number of times. The chain is built from TRBV18 and TRBJ2-5; 11 bases are shared with TRBD2. In germline, CDR1 is KGHSH, CDR2 LQKENI. The CDR3 sequence is 15 residues long. Trimming at V came to 4 bases and at J to 0 bases, leaving 1 base not matched to a gene. CDR3 bases: TGTGCCAGCTCACTAGCGGGGGGGTACCAAGAGACCCAGTACTTC. Translated: CASSLAGGYQETQYF.

In this sample, this clonotype turned up many times. V and J are TRBV24-1 and TRBJ2-3; unclear D gene. V was pared by 4 bases and J by 4 bases, with 11 bases between. Germline V lookup: CDR1 KGHDR, CDR2 SFDVKD. The CDR3 covers 14 residues. For the CDR3, the DNA is TGTGCCACCAGTGACCGCGGCCTGGCAGATACGCAGTATTTT. Translation gives CATSDRGLADTQYF.

The genes are TRBV20-1 and TRBJ1-5; TRBD1 agrees at 7 bases. The germline V gene encodes CDR1 DFQATT and CDR2 SNEGSKA (reference sequence). V shed 2 bases and J 5 bases; nucleotides not matched to a gene: 9. CDR3 length equals 15 residues. In DNA form, the CDR3 reads TGCAGTGCTAGATCCCGGGACAGCTACTATCAGCCCCAGCATTTT. It translates to CSARSRDSYYQPQHF.

This clonotype has ten or more counts. The CDR3 does not end in the conserved phenylalanine or tryptophan, so this is likely a read error. No DNA is shown, since the ends of the CDR3 on it are uncertain; the CDR3 is the one TCRdb lists. The J gene is TRBJ2-7, the V gene TRBV28; the table calls TRBD1, which could not be checked here. The CDR3 is 12 residues long, ends included. Germline CDR1 MDHEN, CDR2 SYDVKM. The CDR3 spells CASSRTGRGTPA.

This clonotype is categorized as large. CDR3 bases: TGCGCCAGCAGCCCTACCACGAACACCGGGGAGCTGTTTTTT. Amino acids: CASSPTTNTGELFF. The chain has TRBV5-1 and TRBJ2-2; no clear D. V lost 4 bases, J lost 0 bases, and 7 bases lay in between. This CDR3 region has 14 residues. From germline, CDR1 is SGHRS and CDR2 YFSETQ.

The gene calls are TRBV10-3 and TRBJ1-3; D is unresolved. CDR1 is ENHRY and CDR2 is SYGVKD in the germline V gene. Trimming removed 0 bases at V and 2 bases at J, with 8 bases between. The CDR3 covers 15 residues. This chain's CDR3 is CAISESGFTGNTIYF. The CDR3 nucleotides are TGTGCCATCAGTGAGTCGGGATTTACTGGAAACACCATATATTTT.

This clonotype came up a few times. This sequence joins TRBV19 and TRBJ2-3; 9 nucleotides agree with TRBD1. CDR3 length equals 17 residues. Germline V gene sequence: CDR1 LNHDA, CDR2 SQIVND (reference sequence). The V gene end was trimmed by 4 bases and the J gene end by 6 bases; junction bases not matched to a gene: 14. The CDR3 loop reads CASSRGRGDREMDTQYF. The CDR3, as DNA: TGTGCCAGTAGTAGGGGTCGTGGGGACAGGGAGATGGATACGCAGTATTTT. Supplemented by reference TRBV19 and TRBJ2-3, the full variable domain reads DGGITQSPKYLFRKEGQNVTLSCEQNLNHDAMYWYRQDPGQGLRLIYYSQIVNDFQKGDIAEGYSVSREKKESFPLTVTSAQKNPTAFYLCASSRGRGDREMDTQYFGPGTRLTVL.

This clonotype came up a few times. The genes are TRBV7-9 and TRBJ2-5, with TRBD1 identical over 7 bases. In germline, CDR1 is SEHNR, CDR2 FQNEAQ (reference sequence). This CDR3 has 17 amino acids. Germline trimming cut 1 base from V and 5 bases from J; bases unmatched to any gene: 13. CDR3 protein: CASSLEERTGARETQYF. The DNA of the CDR3 is TGTGCCAGCAGCTTAGAAGAACGAACAGGGGCACGGGAGACCCAGTACTTC.

The rearrangement joins TRBV20-1 to TRBJ2-7, with 7 positions matching TRBD2. From germline, CDR1 is DFQATT and CDR2 SNEGSKA (reference sequence). With V trimmed by 0 bases and J by 0 bases, 5 bases remained unmatched. CDR3 length: 15 residues. CDR3 in DNA: TGCAGTGCTAGAGATGGTCGGGGGGTCTCCTACGAGCAGTACTTC. It specifies CSARDGRGVSYEQYF.

This clonotype was counted many times. The chain carries TRBV3-1 and TRBJ1-1; 11 nucleotides agree with TRBD1. V gave up 11 bases and J gave up 0 bases; unmatched junction bases: 5. This CDR3 spans 14 amino acids. Germline-derived CDR1 and CDR2 are LGHDT and YNNKEL (reference sequence). The CDR3 nucleotides read TGTGCCGTCGGACAGGGGGCTCTGAACACTGAAGCTTTCTTT. Translation gives CAVGQGALNTEAFF.

In its sample, this clonotype was seen many times. J is TRBJ1-2 and V is TRBV29-1, with 9 bases lining up with TRBD1. The ends lost 3 bases at V and 8 bases at J; junction bases unmatched: 10. The CDR3 length is 14 residues. The germline V gene encodes CDR1 SQVTM and CDR2 ANQGSEA. The CDR3 region has the DNA TGCAGCGTTGAGGTGGGACAGGGAGTAGGCGGCTACACCTTC. Residues: CSVEVGQGVGGYTF.

The chain carries TRBV6-5 and TRBJ2-7; D might be TRBD1 (6 bases). Trimming cost V 0 bases and J 6 bases, with 12 bases left between them. This CDR3 has 14 amino acids. Germline loops: CDR1 MNHEY, CDR2 SVGAGI. The CDR3 DNA reads as TGTGCCAGCAGTTACTCGATCCTAGGGGGCGAGCAGTACTTC. As protein: CASSYSILGGEQYF.

This clonotype has a count of ten or more. The rearrangement uses TRBV7-9 and TRBJ1-2; weak D call: TRBD1 (5 bases). V lost 5 bases and J lost 2, with 12 bases in between. Germline lookup yields CDR1 SEHNR and CDR2 FQNEAQ (reference sequence). This CDR3 spans 14 amino acids. Here the CDR3 reads CASSPWDPNYGYTF. CDR3 in DNA: TGTGCCAGCAGCCCATGGGACCCAAACTATGGCTACACCTTC. Combining the CDR3 with reference TRBV7-9 and TRBJ1-2 gives the whole variable domain DTGVSQNPRHKITKRGQNVTFRCDPISEHNRLYWYRQTLGQGPEFLTYFQNEAQLEKSRLLSDRFSAERPKGSFSTLEIQRTEQGDSAMYLCASSPWDPNYGYTFGSGTRLTVV.

The J gene is TRBJ2-7, the V gene TRBV9; TRBD1 or TRBD2 may be the D gene (5 bases each). The CDR3 contains 14 residues. The V and J ends lost 4 bases and 2 bases respectively, with 13 bases between them. CDR1 SGDLS and CDR2 YYNGEE come from the germline V gene. The DNA of the CDR3 is TGTGCCAGCAGCCCCCGGGACGGTCCCTACGAGCAGTACTTC. Encoded protein: CASSPRDGPYEQYF. The full variable domain, with the rest looked up from reference TRBV9 and TRBJ2-7, is DSGVTQTPKHLITATGQRVTLRCSPRSGDLSVYWYQQSLDQGLQFLIQYYNGEERAKGNILERFSAQQFPDLHSELNLSSLELGDSALYFCASSPRDGPYEQYFGPGTRLTVT.

This clonotype showed up many times. The CDR3 is CASSSGPSGANVLTF. The CDR3 coding sequence is TGCGCCAGCAGTTCAGGGCCCTCTGGGGCCAACGTCCTGACTTTC. The rearrangement joins TRBV5-1 to TRBJ2-6; D possibly corresponds to TRBD1 (5 bases). Germline CDR1 SGHRS, CDR2 YFSETQ. The CDR3 totals 15 residues. V was cut by 5 bases and J by 0 bases, with 9 bases left in between.

This clonotype was detected a few times. The chain combines TRBV11-2 with TRBJ2-5; a possible D gene is TRBD2 (5 bases). The CDR3 has 16 residues. The germline V and J ends were trimmed by 3 bases and 0 bases, with 14 bases remaining between them. Germline V gene sequence: CDR1 SGHAT, CDR2 FQNNGV. Here the CDR3 DNA reads TGTGCCAGCAGCTTGGGAGCAGATCCGTACCAAGAGACCCAGTACTTC. Protein sequence: CASSLGADPYQETQYF.

This clonotype was detected many times. For the CDR3, the DNA is TGCAGTGCTAGGACTGTCGACTACGAGCAGTACTTC. Its translation is CSARTVDYEQYF. The genes are TRBV20-1 and TRBJ2-7; the D is unclear. From germline, CDR1 is DFQATT and CDR2 SNEGSKA (reference sequence). The CDR3 is made up of 12 amino acids. V lost 3 bases and J lost 3, with 9 bases in between.